The rows below give T cell receptor beta chains drawn from one sample of a study of control samples from healthy donors and cancer patients. Measured with immunoSEQ multiplex PCR; TCRdb has only the in-frame clones, and not every one. The data hold 130,000 or so clones, with roughly 90% observed a single time. The sequenced sample was blood. These receptors originate from a man aged 40-55 years in good health. The conserved cysteine and the conserved F or W are not part of the CDR3 here.

j_call: TRBJ2-7
v_call: TRBV7-9
cdr3_aa: ASSLRTGYEQY

j_call: TRBJ2-2
v_call: TRBV6-5
cdr3_aa: ASSYRGSYTGELF

j_call: TRBJ2-1
v_call: TRBV5-4
cdr3_aa: ASSFRVDNEQF

j_call: TRBJ1-4
v_call: TRBV25-1
cdr3_aa: ASMKTGGLEKLF

j_call: TRBJ1-5
v_call: TRBV6-5
cdr3_aa: ASQDRGSQPQH

j_call: TRBJ2-5
v_call: TRBV7-2
cdr3_aa: ASSLEGARDGTQY

j_call: TRBJ1-2
v_call: TRBV6-5
cdr3_aa: ASGIGTGWYGYT

j_call: TRBJ1-2
v_call: TRBV27
cdr3_aa: ASSPWGREGYGYT

j_call: TRBJ2-5
v_call: TRBV2
cdr3_aa: ASSAGVQETQY

j_call: TRBJ2-5
v_call: TRBV5-1
cdr3_aa: ASRATGHQQETQY

j_call: TRBJ2-5
v_call: TRBV4-1
cdr3_aa: ASSQDLETQY

j_call: TRBJ2-7
v_call: TRBV5-1
cdr3_aa: ASSGGTRSSYEQY

j_call: TRBJ2-5
v_call: TRBV3-1/TRBV3-2
cdr3_aa: ASSQWRGDQETQY

j_call: TRBJ2-1
v_call: TRBV2
cdr3_aa: ASTSESYYNEQF

j_call: TRBJ1-4
v_call: TRBV3-1/TRBV3-2
cdr3_aa: ASSRTLQGEKLF

j_call: TRBJ2-3
v_call: TRBV10-2
cdr3_aa: ASRRSGGGTDTQY

j_call: TRBJ1-2
v_call: TRBV5-6
cdr3_aa: ASSEWTVGYT

j_call: TRBJ1-4
v_call: TRBV11-3
cdr3_aa: ASSRGIGEKLF

j_call: TRBJ2-2
v_call: TRBV12-3/TRBV12-4
cdr3_aa: ASSFMGGGELF

j_call: TRBJ2-7
v_call: TRBV2
cdr3_aa: ASRAGTVSYEQY

j_call: TRBJ1-1
v_call: TRBV3-1/TRBV3-2
cdr3_aa: ASSLGQGGTEAF

j_call: TRBJ1-6
v_call: TRBV7-3
cdr3_aa: ASSFGQFNSPLH

j_call: TRBJ2-5
v_call: TRBV9
cdr3_aa: ASSVGGTGQETQY

j_call: TRBJ2-7
v_call: TRBV6-6
cdr3_aa: ASSSGQGNAI

j_call: TRBJ2-5
v_call: TRBV6-5
cdr3_aa: ASSPQARGQETQY

j_call: TRBJ1-3
v_call: TRBV9
cdr3_aa: ASSPGQTTGNTIY

j_call: TRBJ1-3
v_call: TRBV6-5
cdr3_aa: ASSLGQGGNTIY

j_call: TRBJ2-7
v_call: TRBV10-3
cdr3_aa: AISERGGQGAYEQY